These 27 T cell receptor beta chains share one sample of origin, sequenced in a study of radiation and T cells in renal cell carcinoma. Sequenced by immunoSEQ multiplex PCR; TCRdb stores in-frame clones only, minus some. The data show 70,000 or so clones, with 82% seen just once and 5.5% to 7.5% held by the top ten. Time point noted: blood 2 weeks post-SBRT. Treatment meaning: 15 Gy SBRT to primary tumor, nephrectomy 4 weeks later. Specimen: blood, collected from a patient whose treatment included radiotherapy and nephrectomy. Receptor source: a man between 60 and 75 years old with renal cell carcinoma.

The DNA for the CDR3 is TGTGCCAGCAGTTCTCCGGGACGGACAACCTACGAGCAGTACTTC. Its translation is CASSSPGRTTYEQYF. The chain joins TRBV27 to TRBJ2-7, with D tentatively TRBD1 or TRBD2 (5 bases each). V lost 4 bases and J 2 bases, leaving 15 bases between the germline ends. CDR1 and CDR2 from the germline V gene are MNHEY and SMNVEV (reference sequence). This CDR3 has 15 amino acids.

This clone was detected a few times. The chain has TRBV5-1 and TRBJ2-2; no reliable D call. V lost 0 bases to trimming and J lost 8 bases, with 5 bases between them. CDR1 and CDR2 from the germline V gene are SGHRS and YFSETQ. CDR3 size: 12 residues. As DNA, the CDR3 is TGCGCCAGCAGCTTGGTCCCTGGGGAGCTGTTTTTT. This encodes CASSLVPGELFF.

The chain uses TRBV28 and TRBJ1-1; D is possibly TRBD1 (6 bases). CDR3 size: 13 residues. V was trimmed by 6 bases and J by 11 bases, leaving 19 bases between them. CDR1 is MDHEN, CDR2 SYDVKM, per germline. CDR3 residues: CASSIGGQGKAFF. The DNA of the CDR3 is TGTGCCAGCAGCATAGGGGGTCAGGGGAAGGCTTTCTTT.

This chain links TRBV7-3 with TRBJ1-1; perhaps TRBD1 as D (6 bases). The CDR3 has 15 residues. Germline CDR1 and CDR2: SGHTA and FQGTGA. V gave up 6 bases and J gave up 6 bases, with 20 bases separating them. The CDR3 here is CASRSGPGATSEAFF. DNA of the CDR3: TGTGCCAGCAGATCAGGCCCGGGGGCTACGTCTGAAGCTTTCTTT.

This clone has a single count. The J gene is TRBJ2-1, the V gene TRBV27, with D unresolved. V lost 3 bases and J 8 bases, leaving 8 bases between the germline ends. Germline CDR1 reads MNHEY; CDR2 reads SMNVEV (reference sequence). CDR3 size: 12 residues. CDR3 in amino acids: CASSFGLDEQFF. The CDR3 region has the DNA TGTGCCAGCAGTTTTGGGCTCGATGAGCAGTTCTTC.

For the CDR3, the DNA is TGTGCCAGCAGCTTTGACCTAGCGGGAACCGGGGAGCTGTTTTTT. It codes for CASSFDLAGTGELFF. The chain combines TRBV7-9 with TRBJ2-2; 9 positions agree with TRBD2. V trimming: 3 bases; J trimming: 5 bases; junction bases outside the gene matches: 4. The CDR3 is 15 amino acids. Germline V CDR1 and CDR2: SEHNR, FQNEAQ (reference sequence).

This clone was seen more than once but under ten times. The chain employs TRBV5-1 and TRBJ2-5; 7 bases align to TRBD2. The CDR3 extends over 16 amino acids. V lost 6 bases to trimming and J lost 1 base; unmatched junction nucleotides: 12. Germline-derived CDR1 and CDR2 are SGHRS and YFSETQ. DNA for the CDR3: TGCGCCAGCAACCGCGAGGTAGCGGGTACCCAAGAGACCCAGTACTTC. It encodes CASNREVAGTQETQYF.

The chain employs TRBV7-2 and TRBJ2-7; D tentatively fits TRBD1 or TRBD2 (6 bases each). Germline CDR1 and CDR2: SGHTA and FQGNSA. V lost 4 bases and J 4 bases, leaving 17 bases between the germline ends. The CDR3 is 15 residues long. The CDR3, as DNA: TGTGCCAGCAGCTCCCAAAGGGGGGATTGGTACGAGCAGTACTTC. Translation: CASSSQRGDWYEQYF.

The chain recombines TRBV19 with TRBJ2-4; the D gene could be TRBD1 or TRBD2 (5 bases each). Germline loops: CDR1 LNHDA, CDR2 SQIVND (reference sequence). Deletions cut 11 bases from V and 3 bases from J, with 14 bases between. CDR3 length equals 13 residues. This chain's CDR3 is CAGTPPFKNIQYF. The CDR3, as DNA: TGTGCCGGGACGCCTCCGTTCAAAAACATTCAGTACTTC.

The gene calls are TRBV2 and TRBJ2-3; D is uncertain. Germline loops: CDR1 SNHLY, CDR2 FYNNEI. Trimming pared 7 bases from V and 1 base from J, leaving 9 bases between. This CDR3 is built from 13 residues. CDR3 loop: CASIRRGTDTQYF. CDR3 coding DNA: TGTGCCAGCATAAGAAGGGGCACAGATACGCAGTATTTT.

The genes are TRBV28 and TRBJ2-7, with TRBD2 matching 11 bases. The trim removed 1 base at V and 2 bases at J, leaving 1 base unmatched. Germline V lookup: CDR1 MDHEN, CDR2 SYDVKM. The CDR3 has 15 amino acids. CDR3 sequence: CASSLSLAGAYEQYF. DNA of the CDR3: TGTGCCAGCAGTTTATCACTAGCGGGAGCCTACGAGCAGTACTTC.

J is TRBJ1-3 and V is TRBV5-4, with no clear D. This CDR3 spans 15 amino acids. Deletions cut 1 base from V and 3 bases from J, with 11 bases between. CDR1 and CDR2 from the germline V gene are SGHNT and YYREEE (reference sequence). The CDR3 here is CASSLMPVLGNTIYF. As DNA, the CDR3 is TGTGCCAGCAGCTTGATGCCAGTCCTTGGAAACACCATATATTTT.

This chain's CDR3 is CASSSGPPGHFYEQYF. CDR3 bases: TGTGCCAGCAGTTCCGGCCCCCCGGGACACTTCTACGAGCAGTACTTC. The rearrangement joins TRBV28 to TRBJ2-7, with D possibly TRBD1 on 6 matching bases. The CDR3 extends over 16 amino acids. The V and J ends lost 4 bases and 3 bases respectively, with 19 bases between them. The germline gives CDR1 MDHEN, CDR2 SYDVKM. Supplemented by reference TRBV28 and TRBJ2-7, the full variable domain reads DVKVTQSSRYLVKRTGEKVFLECVQDMDHENMFWYRQDPGLGLRLIYFSYDVKMKEKGDIPEGYSVSREKKERFSLILESASTNQTSMYLCASSSGPPGHFYEQYFGPGTRLTVT.

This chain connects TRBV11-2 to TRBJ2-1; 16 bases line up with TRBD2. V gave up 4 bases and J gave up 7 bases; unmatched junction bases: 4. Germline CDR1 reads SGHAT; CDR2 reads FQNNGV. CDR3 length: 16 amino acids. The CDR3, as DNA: TGTGCCAGCAGCTCGGGACTAGCGGGAGGGTATAATGAGCAGTTCTTC. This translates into CASSSGLAGGYNEQFF. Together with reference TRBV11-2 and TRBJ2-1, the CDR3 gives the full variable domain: EAGVAQSPRYKIIEKRQSVAFWCNPISGHATLYWYQQILGQGPKLLIQFQNNGVVDDSQLPKDRFSAERLKGVDSTLKIQPAKLEDSAVYLCASSSGLAGGYNEQFFGPGTRLTVL.

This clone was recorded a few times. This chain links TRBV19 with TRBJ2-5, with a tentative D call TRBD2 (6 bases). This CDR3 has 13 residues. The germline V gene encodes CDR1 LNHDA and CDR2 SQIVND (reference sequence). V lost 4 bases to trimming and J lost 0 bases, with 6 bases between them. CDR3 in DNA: TGTGCCAGTAGTAGGGACTACCAAGAGACCCAGTACTTC. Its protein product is CASSRDYQETQYF.

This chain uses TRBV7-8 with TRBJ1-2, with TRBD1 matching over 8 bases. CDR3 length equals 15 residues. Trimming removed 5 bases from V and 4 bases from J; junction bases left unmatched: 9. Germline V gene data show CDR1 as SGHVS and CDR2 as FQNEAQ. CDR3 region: CASSAGGGSTYGYTF. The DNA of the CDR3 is TGTGCCAGCAGCGCAGGGGGCGGTAGTACCTATGGCTACACCTTC.

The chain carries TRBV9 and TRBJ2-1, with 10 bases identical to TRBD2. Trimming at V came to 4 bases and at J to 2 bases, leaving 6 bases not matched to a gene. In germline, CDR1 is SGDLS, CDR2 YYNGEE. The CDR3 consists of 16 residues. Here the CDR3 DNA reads TGTGCCAGCAGCTTGGTAGCGGGAGGCACCTACAATGAGCAGTTCTTC. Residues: CASSLVAGGTYNEQFF.

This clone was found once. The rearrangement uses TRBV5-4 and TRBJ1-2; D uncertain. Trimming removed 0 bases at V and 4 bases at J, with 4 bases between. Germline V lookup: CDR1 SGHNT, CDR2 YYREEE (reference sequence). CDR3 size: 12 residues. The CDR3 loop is CASSLDAYGYTF. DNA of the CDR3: TGTGCCAGCAGCTTGGACGCCTATGGCTACACCTTC. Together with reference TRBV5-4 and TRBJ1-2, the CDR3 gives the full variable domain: ETGVTQSPTHLIKTRGQQVTLRCSSQSGHNTVSWYQQALGQGPQFIFQYYREEENGRGNFPPRFSGLQFPNYSSELNVNALELDDSALYLCASSLDAYGYTFGSGTRLTVV.

In nucleotides, the CDR3 is TGTGCCAGCAGCATACAGGGGCGAACCTACGAGCAGTACTTC. It codes for CASSIQGRTYEQYF. The chain links TRBV27 to TRBJ2-7, with 7 positions matching TRBD1. With 6 bases clipped from V and 2 bases from J, the junction kept 7 bases outside the gene matches. Germline lookup yields CDR1 MNHEY and CDR2 SMNVEV (reference sequence). This CDR3 region has 14 residues.

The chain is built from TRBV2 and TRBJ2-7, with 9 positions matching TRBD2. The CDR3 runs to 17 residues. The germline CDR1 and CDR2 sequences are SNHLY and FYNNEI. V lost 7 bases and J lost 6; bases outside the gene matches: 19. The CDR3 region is CASIQGGLAYPSGEQYF. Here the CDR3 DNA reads TGTGCCAGCATCCAAGGGGGACTAGCTTACCCCTCCGGCGAGCAGTACTTC.

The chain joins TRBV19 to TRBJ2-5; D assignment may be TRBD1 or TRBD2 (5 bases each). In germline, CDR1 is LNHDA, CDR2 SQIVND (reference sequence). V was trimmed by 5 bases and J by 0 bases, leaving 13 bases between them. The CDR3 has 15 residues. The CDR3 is CASSEEGRNQETQYF. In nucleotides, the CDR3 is TGTGCCAGTAGTGAAGAGGGACGGAACCAAGAGACCCAGTACTTC.

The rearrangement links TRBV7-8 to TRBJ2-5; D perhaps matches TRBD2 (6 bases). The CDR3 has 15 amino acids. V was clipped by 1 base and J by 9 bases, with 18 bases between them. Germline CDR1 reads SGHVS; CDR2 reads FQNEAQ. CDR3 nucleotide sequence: TGTGCCAGCAGCTTAGTATTATCGGGACCGGGGGCCCAGTACTTC. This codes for CASSLVLSGPGAQYF.

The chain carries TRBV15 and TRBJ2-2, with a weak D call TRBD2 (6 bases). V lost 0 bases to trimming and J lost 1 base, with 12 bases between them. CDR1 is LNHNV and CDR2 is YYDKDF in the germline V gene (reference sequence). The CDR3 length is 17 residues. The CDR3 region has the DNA TGTGCCACCAGCAGAGAAGTGCTAGCGATGAACACCGGGGAGCTGTTTTTT. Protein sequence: CATSREVLAMNTGELFF. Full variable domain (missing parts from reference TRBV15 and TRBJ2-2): DAMVIQNPRYQVTQFGKPVTLSCSQTLNHNVMYWYQQKSSQAPKLLFHYYDKDFNNEADTPDNFQSRRPNTSFCFLDIRSPGLGDTAMYLCATSREVLAMNTGELFFGEGSRLTVL.

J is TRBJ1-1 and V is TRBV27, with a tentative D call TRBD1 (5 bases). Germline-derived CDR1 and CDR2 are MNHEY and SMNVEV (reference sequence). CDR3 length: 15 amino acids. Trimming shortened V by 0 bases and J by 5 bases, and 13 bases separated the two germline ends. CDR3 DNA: TGTGCCAGCAGTTTATCACGGGGATGGGGGACTGAAGCTTTCTTT. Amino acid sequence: CASSLSRGWGTEAFF.

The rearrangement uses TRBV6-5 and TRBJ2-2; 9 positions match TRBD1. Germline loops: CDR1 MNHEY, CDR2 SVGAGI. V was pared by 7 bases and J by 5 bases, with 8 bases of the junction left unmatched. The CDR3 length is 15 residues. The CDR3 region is CASKKGQGRTGELFF. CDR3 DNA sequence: TGTGCCAGCAAGAAAGGACAGGGGAGGACCGGGGAGCTGTTTTTT.

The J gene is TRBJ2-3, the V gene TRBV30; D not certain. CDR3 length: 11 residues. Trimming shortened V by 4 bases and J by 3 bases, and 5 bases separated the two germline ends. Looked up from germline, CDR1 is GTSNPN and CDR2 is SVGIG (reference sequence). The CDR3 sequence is CAWKGTDTQYF. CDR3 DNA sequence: TGTGCCTGGAAGGGAACAGATACGCAGTATTTT.

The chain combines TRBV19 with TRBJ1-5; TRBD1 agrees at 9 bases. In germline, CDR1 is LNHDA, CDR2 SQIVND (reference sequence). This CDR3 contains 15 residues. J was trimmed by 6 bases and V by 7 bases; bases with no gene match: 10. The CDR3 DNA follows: TGTGCCAGTAACAAGGGGGACAGGGTATTTCAGCCCCAGCATTTT. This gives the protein CASNKGDRVFQPQHF.